The sequence of this T cell receptor beta chain was determined in a study of shared clonotypes between healthy human individuals (dated by TCRdb to 2020 to 2021). Notes on the research overall: The cohort included a few men and a couple of women between 18 and 49 years of age. For each donor, CD4 naive and CD4 memory were each given three plates, CD8 naive was given two plates, and CD8 memory was given one plate. To estimate repertoire size and how much clonotype sharing occurs between individuals, the study deeply sequenced the blood TCR repertoires of roughly 5 healthy adults. To increase sequencing depth and limit assay-specific biases, TCR repertoire library preparation and sequencing were carried out by different laboratories using diverse techniques. Per donor, leukapheresis produced somewhere between about 0.94 and 9 billion PBMCs. Overall study outcomes, separate from this receptor: Compared with non-shared clonotypes, the clonotypes found in all four sorted-subset donors had higher generation probabilities. The genetic and exposure-history diversity represented was limited by the small number of donors. Rarefaction of sorted-subset datasets indicated incomplete sequencing despite the large sequencing depth. About 4.5% of naive CD4, roughly 3.6% of naive CD8, roughly 2.5% of memory CD4, and about 0.4% of memory CD8 clonotypes were shared across several donors. Pairwise subsampling indicated that sequencing depth was expected to affect the degree of clonotype sharing among donors. Naive subsets generally had larger estimated clonotype richness than memory subsets. Sampling was restricted to blood, and TCR repertoires in tissue are likely to differ from TCR repertoires in blood.

The CDR3 numbers 14 residues from cysteine through phenylalanine. Only the CDR3 part of the read is kept: 42 bases, read in frame from the first base. V lost 5 bases and J lost 2 bases; the stretch between them is 13 bases long. CDR1 is given as MGHRA and CDR2 as YSYEKL, both from the germline V gene. TCR CDR3 regions were amplified from genomic DNA by multiplex PCR using the deep immunoSEQ assay. Genomic DNA extracted from each cell subset was distributed evenly over all wells of several immunoSEQ 96-well plates, and each plate served as one replicate. For sorted subsets, 200 to 250 ng genomic DNA, equal to 25,000 to 35,000 T cell genomes, was loaded into each replicate PCR. Purified libraries were measured with a Qubit 3.0 fluorometer, size-checked on a Bioanalyzer 2100, and measured again with the KAPA Library Quantification kit. Every immunoSEQ 96-well plate was sequenced on a dedicated single-read 150-cycle Illumina NextSeq 550 flow cell. Per the source publication's procedure: The immunoSEQ output contained only junctional sequences without quality scores, so filtering could not match that applied to full-length reads. To assign V/J genes and CDR3, sequences were annotated using PyIR, a Python wrapper for IgBLAST v1.9, with IMGT germline references. Any read was removed if the V/J assignment was weak (E-value above 1e-6), the CDR3 was missing, or the read contained stop codons, out-of-frame junctions, or ambiguous translated residues. V3J clonotypes were defined by identical inferred V gene, J gene, and CDR3 amino acid sequence. The percentage overlap between two repertoires was calculated by dividing the number of shared unique clonotypes by the size of the smaller repertoire. Richness of each repertoire was evaluated using RTK rarefaction, the Chao1 estimator, and Recon v2.1 estimates of unobserved clonotypes. Generation probabilities for all TCRbeta clonotypes obtained by the gDNA method from several donors were computed using OLGA. The source is immuneACCESS, and TCRdb retained only in-frame sequences with V and J called. Part of the clones is not carried over; for the studies checked, unresolved V genes explain less than half of this, and the remainder is unexplained. That table furnishes V, J and clone size, whereas the DNA furnished D and trimming. The sample includes nearly 2 million clones, with around 96% observed a single time. Jointly, the top ten make up 0.9% to 1.5% of the sample.

Worth noting for this clone: Its antigen remains unidentified. Base qualities are not provided; no much larger clone lies one nucleotide away.

For the CD8 naive samples, CD45RO-negative cells were positively selected for CCR7, yielding a CD45RA+CCR7+ population from which TemRA cells were excluded. Healthy HIV-negative adults with no recently reported acute infections or vaccinations were included as donors. All donors were Caucasian adults living in Nashville, Tennessee, USA. After blood collection by leukapheresis, PBMCs were isolated using Ficoll-Histopaque density gradient centrifugation and then cryopreserved in the vapor phase of liquid nitrogen. Analytical flow cytometry was used to check the purity and quantity of each magnetically sorted T cell population. Genomic DNA was isolated from every sorted fraction and measured by UV absorbance on a Nanodrop 2000c.

The chain employs TRBV4-1 and TRBJ2-7, and the D gene may be TRBD1, 6 bases matching. Sequenced input: naive CD8+ T cells sorted from blood. The cell subset or site label for this specimen denotes: CD45RA+CCR7+. The sequence came from a man younger than 35 in good health. The nucleotides read TGCGCCAGCAGCGTAAAACAGGGCCCCTACGAGCAGTACTTC. Its protein product is CASSVKQGPYEQYF.